The present TCR beta chain was sequenced within a study of T cells after yellow fever vaccination. Making TCR cDNA involved 5'RACE template switching, which added UMIs and a universal primer site. From the 5' RACE reads, TCRdb called clonotypes with MiXCR, one entry per CDR3 protein. The table shows 200,000 to 300,000 distinct CDR3 sequences, with 6.5% to 7.5% occurring only once. Points from the study as a whole: FACS-sorted repertoires could harbor abundant contaminating bulk-population clonotypes. Although the secondary response was weaker, it peaked faster, at day 5 versus 15. The study re-detected most primary-vaccination clones after the booster (under 97% CD4, roughly 91% CD8).

The CDR3 sequence is 17 residues long. Unmatched junction bases numbered 10, after V lost 0 bases and J lost 4 bases. From germline, CDR1 is SGHRS and CDR2 YFSETQ. This clonotype was seen repeatedly, ten times or more. What it binds is not known. This TCR was recovered from a man younger than 40 who received the YFV17D yellow fever vaccine. The sequenced sample was CD4+ T cells sorted from PBMCs, obtained on the day of the yellow fever booster vaccination. The rearrangement joins TRBV5-1 to TRBJ2-5; TRBD1 aligns across 9 bases. Here the CDR3 DNA reads TGCGCCAGCAGCTTGGCGCGGGACAGGGTAATTAGAGAGACCCAGTACTTC. Its protein is CASSLARDRVIRETQYF. Together with reference TRBV5-1 and TRBJ2-5, the CDR3 gives the full variable domain: KAGVTQTPRYLIKTRGQQVTLSCSPISGHRSVSWYQQTPGQGLQFLFEYFSETQRNKGNFPGRFSGRQFSNSRSEMNVSTLELGDSALYLCASSLARDRVIRETQYFGPGTRLLVL.